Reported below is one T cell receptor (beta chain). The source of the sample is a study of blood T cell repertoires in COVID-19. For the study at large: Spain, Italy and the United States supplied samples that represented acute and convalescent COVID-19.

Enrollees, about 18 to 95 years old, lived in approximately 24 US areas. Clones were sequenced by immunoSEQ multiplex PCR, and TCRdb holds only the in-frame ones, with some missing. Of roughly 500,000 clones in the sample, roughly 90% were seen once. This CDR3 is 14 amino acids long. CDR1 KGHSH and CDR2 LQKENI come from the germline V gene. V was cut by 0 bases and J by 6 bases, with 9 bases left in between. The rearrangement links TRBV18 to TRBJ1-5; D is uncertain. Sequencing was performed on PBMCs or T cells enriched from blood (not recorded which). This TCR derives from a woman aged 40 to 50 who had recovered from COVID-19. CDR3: CASSPPSIGQPQHF. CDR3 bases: TGTGCCAGCTCACCACCGTCAATCGGTCAGCCCCAGCATTTT.